The subject of this entry is one TCR beta chain. The antigen this receptor binds is unknown. No base qualities exist here, and no much larger clone lies one base off it. In Seattle, one collaborating source enrolled patients while the infection was active and tracked those patients longitudinally over the course of disease. Each collaborating institution followed its own protocols to collect whole blood in K2EDTA tubes. For TCRbeta analysis, collaborators shipped samples as frozen whole blood, isolated PBMCs, or DNA extracted from either of those sample types. The immunoSEQ Assay, a bias-controlled multiplex PCR, was used to amplify TCRbeta CDR3 regions from genomic DNA. Processing in the source paper ran as follows. Nucleated cell counts per sample were estimated from amplification of reference gene primers within the assay. To quantify the absolute abundance of each unique TCRbeta CDR3 rearrangement, sequence reads were collapsed and filtered. For each sample, productive Simpson clonality was calculated as the square root of Simpson's diversity index over productive rearrangements. TCRdb re-hosts the immuneACCESS table, in-frame sequences only. Its copies lack some clones; in the studies checked, an unresolved V gene accounts for under half of them, and the cause for the rest is not known. Clone size and the V and J calls come from that table; the DNA yielded D and trimming. This sample gives 100,000 to 150,000 clones in total; approximately 90% of them show up just once. The ten most abundant clones make up approximately 2% of the sample.

CDR1 and CDR2 are drawn from the germline V gene: SGHRS, YFSETQ. V is reduced by 2 bases and J by 0 bases, leaving a spacing of 9 bases between them. Its CDR3 holds 15 amino acids, cysteine through phenylalanine. Only the CDR3 region is kept as DNA, spanning 45 bases read in frame from base 1. This specimen belongs to a study of blood T cell repertoires in COVID-19 (dated by TCRdb to about 2020). As for the study more broadly: Samples from collaborators originated in the United States, Italy and Spain and spanned both the acute and convalescent phases of COVID-19. The material from the prospective study consisted of cDNA or gDNA derived from T cells, B-cell-depleted T cells, or PBMCs. Subjects who had been exposed to COVID-19, were actively infected with it, or had recovered from it provided the deeply sampled blood TCRbeta repertoires that made up the dataset. The repertoires were released in a freely available public database meant as a resource for research on the immune response to SARS-CoV-2. Samples were obtained from the ongoing ImmuneRACE study (first 160 participants) and from 1,254 subjects provided by 6 global collaborators. A de-identified subject ID, COVID-19 status, age in years and sex were almost always included in the sample metadata. Where available, HLA class I and class II types were taken from metadata supplied by the sample provider and were not determined by assay-based typing.

Overall study results and their limits: The amount of clinical and demographic metadata varied by source and participant and was provided uncurated.

The clonotype comes from a man in his fifties or sixties with COVID-19, enrolled during active disease. The chain joins TRBV5-1 to TRBJ1-3, with a weak D call of TRBD1 (5 bases match). The sequenced sample was peripheral blood. The DNA sequence is TGCGCCAGCAGCTTTGACAGCCCCTCTGGAAACACCATATATTTT. Translation gives CASSFDSPSGNTIYF.